The 23 T cell receptor beta chains reported below all come from one sample, sequenced in a study of blood T cell repertoires in COVID-19. Measured with immunoSEQ multiplex PCR; TCRdb has only the in-frame clones, and not every one. This sample has over 55,000 clones, with 85% to 90% found just once. Sequencing was done on a sample of peripheral blood. Receptors were obtained from a man in his forties or fifties with active COVID-19.

The V and J genes are TRBV30 and TRBJ1-5; D may be TRBD1 (6 bases). The CDR3 has 17 residues. From germline, CDR1 is GTSNPN and CDR2 SVGIG (reference sequence). Trimming shortened V by 4 bases and J by 5 bases, and 24 bases separated the two germline ends. The CDR3 is CAWTPDRLTGIYQPQHF. CDR3 in DNA: TGTGCCTGGACCCCCGACCGGTTGACAGGAATTTATCAGCCCCAGCATTTT. The full variable domain, completed using reference TRBV30 and TRBJ1-5, is SQTIHQWPATLVQPVGSPLSLECTVEGTSNPNLYWYRQAAGRGLQLLFYSVGIGQISSEVPQNLSASRPQDRQFILSSKKLLLSDSGFYLCAWTPDRLTGIYQPQHFGDGTRLSIL.

The V gene is TRBV5-1, the J gene TRBJ2-7; D is uncertain. V lost 0 bases, J lost 0 bases, and 7 bases lay in between. CDR1 and CDR2 (germline): SGHRS, YFSETQ. This CDR3 is built from 14 residues. In DNA form, the CDR3 reads TGCGCCAGCAGCTTGGACCCGAGCTCCTACGAGCAGTACTTC. It codes for CASSLDPSSYEQYF.

A single count supports this clone. The CDR3 region is CAWSGGGASGYTF. The DNA for the CDR3 is TGTGCCTGGAGCGGGGGGGGCGCTTCTGGCTACACCTTC. The chain recombines TRBV30 with TRBJ1-2; possibly TRBD1 for D (6 bases). The germline CDR1 and CDR2 sequences are GTSNPN and SVGIG (reference sequence). This CDR3 region has 13 residues. V lost 3 bases and J lost 7, with 15 bases in between.

The chain couples TRBV29-1 to TRBJ1-2, with a possible D match to TRBD1 (5 bases). The germline CDR1 and CDR2 sequences are SQVTM and ANQGSEA. Trimming removed 5 bases at V and 2 bases at J, with 9 bases between. This CDR3 has 12 residues. The chain's CDR3 is CSVSKGNYGYTF. The CDR3, as DNA: TGCAGCGTTAGTAAGGGGAACTATGGCTACACCTTC.

V and J are TRBV5-8 and TRBJ2-1; 10 nucleotides align to TRBD1. This CDR3 is 16 amino acids long. Trimming cost V 4 bases and J 5 bases; bases outside gene matches: 9. Germline assignment: CDR1 SGHTS and CDR2 YDEGEE. CDR3 sequence reads: CASSGGQGTFHNEQFF. The CDR3 DNA reads as TGTGCCAGCAGCGGGGGACAGGGGACGTTCCACAATGAGCAGTTCTTC. Combining the CDR3 with reference TRBV5-8 and TRBJ2-1 gives the whole variable domain EAGVTQSPTHLIKTRGQQATLRCSPISGHTSVYWYQQALGLGLQFLLWYDEGEERNRGNFPPRFSGRQFPNYSSELNVNALELEDSALYLCASSGGQGTFHNEQFFGPGTRLTVL.

The sample holds a few counts of this clone. This chain connects TRBV5-4 to TRBJ1-1; D gene ambiguous. Germline V lookup: CDR1 SGHNT, CDR2 YYREEE (reference sequence). This CDR3 comprises 16 residues. Trimming stripped 5 bases from V and 0 bases from J, with 17 bases between. The DNA of the CDR3 is TGTGCCAGCAGGGCTCGAACCGGGAATCTGAACACTGAAGCTTTCTTT. Its translation is CASRARTGNLNTEAFF. The whole variable domain, remainder taken from reference TRBV5-4 and TRBJ1-1, is ETGVTQSPTHLIKTRGQQVTLRCSSQSGHNTVSWYQQALGQGPQFIFQYYREEENGRGNFPPRFSGLQFPNYSSELNVNALELDDSALYLCASRARTGNLNTEAFFGQGTRLTVV.

The chain employs TRBV4-1 and TRBJ2-7; 10 positions match TRBD1. The V segment lost 3 bases and the J segment 4 bases; nucleotides outside the gene matches: 9. Germline values: CDR1 MGHRA, CDR2 YSYEKL. CDR3 length equals 16 residues. The CDR3 reads CASSQVPGQGLYEQYF. The CDR3 DNA is TGCGCCAGCAGCCAGGTCCCGGGACAGGGGTTGTACGAGCAGTACTTC.

J is TRBJ2-7 and V is TRBV28, with 9 positions matching TRBD2. Trimming removed 5 bases from V and 7 bases from J; junction bases left unmatched: 15. Germline assignment: CDR1 MDHEN and CDR2 SYDVKM. This CDR3 contains 16 residues. The CDR3 sequence: CASSLSARGGRLEQYF. The CDR3 DNA sequence: TGTGCCAGCAGTCTAAGTGCGCGGGGGGGCCGGCTAGAGCAGTACTTC.

This clone came up a few times. This rearrangement joins TRBV24-1 to TRBJ2-7; the match to TRBD2 covers 8 bases. The length of the CDR3 is 13 residues. From germline, CDR1 is KGHDR and CDR2 SFDVKD. The ends lost 6 bases at V and 6 bases at J; junction bases unmatched: 6. CDR3 sequence: CATSTGLGVEQYF. The CDR3, as DNA: TGTGCCACCAGTACGGGACTAGGCGTCGAGCAGTACTTC.

The rearrangement joins TRBV19 to TRBJ2-6; TRBD1 is a possible D gene (6 bases). The CDR3 is 16 amino acids. Germline lookup yields CDR1 LNHDA and CDR2 SQIVND (reference sequence). V lost 7 bases and J 0 bases, leaving 13 bases between the germline ends. DNA of the CDR3: TGTGCCAGTACCATAACAGGGCACTCTGGGGCCAACGTCCTGACTTTC. Its translation is CASTITGHSGANVLTF.

The chain is built from TRBV12-3 or TRBV12-4 and TRBJ1-1; D is uncertain. The CDR3 consists of 13 residues. The germline V and J ends were trimmed by 8 bases and 1 base, with 11 bases remaining between them. The CDR3 DNA sequence: TGTGCCAGCTTTGGGAGACGGAACACTGAAGCTTTCTTT. It yields the protein CASFGRRNTEAFF.

The chain combines TRBV5-1 with TRBJ1-4; 8 bases agree with TRBD1. Looked up from germline, CDR1 is SGHRS and CDR2 is YFSETQ. The CDR3 spans 15 residues. With V trimmed by 1 base and J by 8 bases, 7 bases remained unmatched. CDR3 sequence: CASSLRTGTEEKLFF. CDR3 nucleotides: TGCGCCAGCAGCTTGCGGACAGGGACAGAGGAAAAACTGTTTTTT.

The V gene is TRBV4-3, the J gene TRBJ1-3; D remains ambiguous. CDR1 is LGHNA, CDR2 YSLEER, per germline. The CDR3 consists of 16 residues. Trimming took off 0 bases at V and 4 bases at J, with 13 bases between the two ends. In DNA form, the CDR3 reads TGCGCCAGCAGCCAAGATCCCCCGGGGTGGGGAAACACCATATATTTT. Translating gives CASSQDPPGWGNTIYF.

This sequence joins TRBV7-8 and TRBJ2-4; TRBD1 agrees at 9 bases. After removal of 0 bases from V and 7 bases from J, the junction contained 4 bases not matched to a gene. Germline-derived CDR1 and CDR2 are SGHVS and FQNEAQ. The CDR3 loop spans 15 amino acids. This CDR3 is CASSLARGQGNIQYF. DNA of the CDR3: TGTGCCAGCAGCTTAGCACGGGGACAGGGTAACATTCAGTACTTC.

V is TRBV27 and J is TRBJ1-3, with TRBD1 matching over 8 bases. Losses at the gene ends were 0 bases for V and 4 bases for J; bases not matched to a gene: 5. The CDR3 is 16 amino acids. The germline CDR1 and CDR2 sequences are MNHEY and SMNVEV (reference sequence). The DNA of the CDR3 is TGTGCCAGCAGTTTATCGAGCAGGGGGCCAGGAAACACCATATATTTT. Its protein product is CASSLSSRGPGNTIYF.

The rearrangement links TRBV7-2 to TRBJ1-1; D is unclear. V lost 5 bases and J 1 base, leaving 20 bases between the germline ends. From germline, CDR1 is SGHTA and CDR2 FQGNSA. The CDR3 loop spans 17 amino acids. The CDR3 region is CASSISLPNLGNTEAFF. As DNA, the CDR3 is TGTGCCAGCAGCATCTCACTACCGAATTTGGGGAACACTGAAGCTTTCTTT.

The table lists this clone with a few counts. V is TRBV10-3 and J is TRBJ2-1; 12 positions agree with TRBD2. V shed 6 bases, J shed 2 bases, and the junction held 14 bases outside the gene matches. The CDR3 is 19 amino acids. Germline CDR1 ENHRY, CDR2 SYGVKD. Written as DNA, the CDR3 is TGTGCCATCAGCACCTCCCCCTGGGCTAGCGGGGGGGCCTACAATGAGCAGTTCTTC. Translation: CAISTSPWASGGAYNEQFF.

The chain couples TRBV9 to TRBJ1-4; D gene ambiguous. This CDR3 is built from 15 residues. Deletions cut 3 bases from V and 0 bases from J, with 9 bases between. Germline V gene data show CDR1 as SGDLS and CDR2 as YYNGEE. For the CDR3, the DNA is TGTGCCAGCAGCGGTAACAGTGCAACTAATGAAAAACTGTTTTTT. This translates into CASSGNSATNEKLFF.

A remark on this clone: Sequence at one end of the junction differs from germline and may be a read error. The chain is built from TRBV12-3 or TRBV12-4 and TRBJ1-2, with D perhaps TRBD1 (5 bases). CDR3 length: 11 amino acids. The CDR3 nucleotides read TGTGCCAGCAGTTTTATTTGGGACTTTGCCTTC. Translation: CASSFIWDFAF.

This clone has a handful of counts. The chain combines TRBV2 with TRBJ1-5; D unclear. Between the trimmed V and J ends, which lost 1 base and 15 bases, there was a span of 16 bases. The CDR3 is made up of 13 amino acids. The germline V gene encodes CDR1 SNHLY and CDR2 FYNNEI. The CDR3 DNA reads as TGTGCCAGCAGTGAAGGAGGACTACCCTACGGGCATTTT. This sequence encodes CASSEGGLPYGHF.

This chain links TRBV5-4 with TRBJ2-1; 7 nucleotides match TRBD2. V was clipped by 3 bases and J by 8 bases; unmatched bases: 8. The CDR3 runs to 14 residues. Looked up from germline, CDR1 is SGHNT and CDR2 is YYREEE (reference sequence). The CDR3 loop is CASSSGGKVDEQFF. The CDR3 bases are TGTGCCAGCAGCTCCGGGGGGAAAGTGGATGAGCAGTTCTTC.

Here the CDR3 reads CASSPGAGQREWFF. In DNA form, the CDR3 reads TGTGCCAGCAGTCCTGGGGCAGGCCAGCGGGAGTGGTTCTTC. The chain links TRBV25-1 to TRBJ2-1; TRBD2 agrees at 8 bases. Germline CDR1 is MGHDK and CDR2 is SYGVNS. This CDR3 has 14 amino acids. V was clipped by 5 bases and J by 15 bases; unmatched bases: 15.

This chain connects TRBV24-1 to TRBJ2-5; possible D gene TRBD2, 6 bases. The CDR3 runs 15 residues. Germline V gene lookup returns CDR1 KGHDR and CDR2 SFDVKD. Trimming left V 3 bases short and J 5 bases short, with 15 bases between. CDR3 sequence reads: CATSDTRPGRETQYF. The DNA for the CDR3 is TGTGCCACCAGTGATACGCGCCCAGGGAGGGAGACCCAGTACTTC.